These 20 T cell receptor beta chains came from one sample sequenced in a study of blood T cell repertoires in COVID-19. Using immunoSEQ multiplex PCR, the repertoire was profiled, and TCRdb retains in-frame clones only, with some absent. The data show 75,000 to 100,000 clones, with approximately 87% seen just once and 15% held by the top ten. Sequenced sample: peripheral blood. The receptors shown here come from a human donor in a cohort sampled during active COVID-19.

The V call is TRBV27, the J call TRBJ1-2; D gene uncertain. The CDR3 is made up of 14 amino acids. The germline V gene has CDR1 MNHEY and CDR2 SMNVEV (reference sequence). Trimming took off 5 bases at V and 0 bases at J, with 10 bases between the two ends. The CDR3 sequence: CASSNTVTNYGYTF. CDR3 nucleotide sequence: TGTGCCAGCAGTAATACAGTGACTAACTATGGCTACACCTTC.

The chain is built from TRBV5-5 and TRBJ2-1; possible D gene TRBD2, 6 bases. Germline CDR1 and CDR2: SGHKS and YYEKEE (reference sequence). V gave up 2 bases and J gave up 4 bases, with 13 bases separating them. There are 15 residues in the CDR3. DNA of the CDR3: TGTGCCAGCAGCTTTATGGGGACTGTGTACAATGAGCAGTTCTTC. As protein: CASSFMGTVYNEQFF.

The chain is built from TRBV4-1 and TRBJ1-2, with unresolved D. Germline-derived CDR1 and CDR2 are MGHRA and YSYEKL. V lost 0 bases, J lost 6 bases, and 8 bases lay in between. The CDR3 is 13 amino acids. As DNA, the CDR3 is TGCGCCAGCAGCCAAGATCGCGGGAATGGCTACACCTTC. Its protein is CASSQDRGNGYTF.

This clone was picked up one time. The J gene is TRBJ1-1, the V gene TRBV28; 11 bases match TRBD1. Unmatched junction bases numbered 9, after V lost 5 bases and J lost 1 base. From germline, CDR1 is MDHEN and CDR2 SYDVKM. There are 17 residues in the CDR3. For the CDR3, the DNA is TGTGCCAGCAGTGTTGACGGACAGGGGGCTTGGAACACTGAAGCTTTCTTT. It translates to CASSVDGQGAWNTEAFF.

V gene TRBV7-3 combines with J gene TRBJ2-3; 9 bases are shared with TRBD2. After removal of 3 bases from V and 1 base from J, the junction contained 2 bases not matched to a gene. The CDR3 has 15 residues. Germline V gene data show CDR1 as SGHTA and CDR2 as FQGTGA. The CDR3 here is CASSFAGGRTDTQYF. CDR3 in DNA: TGTGCCAGCAGCTTCGCGGGGGGGCGCACAGATACGCAGTATTTT.

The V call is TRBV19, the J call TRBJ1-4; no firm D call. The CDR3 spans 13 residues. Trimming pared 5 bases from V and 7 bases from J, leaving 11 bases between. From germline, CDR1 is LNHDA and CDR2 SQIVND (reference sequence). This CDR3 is CASSWASREKLFF. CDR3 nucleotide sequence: TGTGCCAGTAGTTGGGCAAGTCGTGAAAAACTGTTTTTT.

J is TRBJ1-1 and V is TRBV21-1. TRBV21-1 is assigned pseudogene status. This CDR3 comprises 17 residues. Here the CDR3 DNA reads TGTGCCAGCAGCAAAGGGCCCGATCCCAAGCGATACACTGAAGCTTTCTTT. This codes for CASSKGPDPKRYTEAFF.

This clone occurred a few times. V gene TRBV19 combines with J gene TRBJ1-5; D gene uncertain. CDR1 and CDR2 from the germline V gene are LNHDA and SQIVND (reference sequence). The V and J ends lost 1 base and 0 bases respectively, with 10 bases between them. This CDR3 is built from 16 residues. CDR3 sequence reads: CASSIGGVYSNQPQHF. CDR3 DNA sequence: TGTGCCAGTAGTATAGGCGGAGTCTATAGCAATCAGCCCCAGCATTTT.

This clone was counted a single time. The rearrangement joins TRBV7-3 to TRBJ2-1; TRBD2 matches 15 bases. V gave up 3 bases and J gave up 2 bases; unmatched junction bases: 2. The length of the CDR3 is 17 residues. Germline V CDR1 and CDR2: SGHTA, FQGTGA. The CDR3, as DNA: TGTGCCAGCAGCTTCGGACTAGCGGGAGGGACCTACAATGAGCAGTTCTTC. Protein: CASSFGLAGGTYNEQFF.

The DNA for the CDR3 is TGTGCCAGCAGTGAAGCAGGGGTAGGTGGCTACACCTTC. Translated: CASSEAGVGGYTF. The chain uses TRBV6-1 and TRBJ1-2; possible D gene TRBD1, 5 bases. CDR3 length: 13 amino acids. Trimming shortened V by 0 bases and J by 7 bases, and 9 bases separated the two germline ends. Germline V gene data show CDR1 as MNHNS and CDR2 as SASEGT.

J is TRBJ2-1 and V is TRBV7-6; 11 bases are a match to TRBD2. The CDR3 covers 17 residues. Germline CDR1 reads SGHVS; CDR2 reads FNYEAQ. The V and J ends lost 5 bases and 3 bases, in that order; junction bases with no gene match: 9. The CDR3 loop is CASSELPGTSGYNEQFF. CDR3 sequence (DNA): TGTGCCAGCAGCGAGTTGCCGGGGACTAGCGGCTACAATGAGCAGTTCTTC.

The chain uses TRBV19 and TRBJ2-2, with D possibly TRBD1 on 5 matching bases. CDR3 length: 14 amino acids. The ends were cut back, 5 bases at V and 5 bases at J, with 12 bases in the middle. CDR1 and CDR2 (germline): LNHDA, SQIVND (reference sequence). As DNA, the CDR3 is TGTGCCAGTAGTGTCGTGCAGGGTACCGGGGAGCTGTTTTTT. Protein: CASSVVQGTGELFF. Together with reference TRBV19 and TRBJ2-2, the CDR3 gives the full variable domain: DGGITQSPKYLFRKEGQNVTLSCEQNLNHDAMYWYRQDPGQGLRLIYYSQIVNDFQKGDIAEGYSVSREKKESFPLTVTSAQKNPTAFYLCASSVVQGTGELFFGEGSRLTVL.

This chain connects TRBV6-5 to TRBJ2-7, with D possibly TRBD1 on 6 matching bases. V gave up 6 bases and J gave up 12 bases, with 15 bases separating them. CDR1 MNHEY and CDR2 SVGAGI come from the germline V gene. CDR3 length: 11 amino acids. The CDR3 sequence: CASRQTGVGYF. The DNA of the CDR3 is TGTGCCAGCAGGCAGACAGGCGTAGGGTACTTC.

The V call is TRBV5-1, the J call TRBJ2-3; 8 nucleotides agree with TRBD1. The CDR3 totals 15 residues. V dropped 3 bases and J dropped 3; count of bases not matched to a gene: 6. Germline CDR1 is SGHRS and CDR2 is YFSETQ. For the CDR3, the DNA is TGCGCCAGCAGCTCGGACAGGGTTAGTACAGATACGCAGTATTTT. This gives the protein CASSSDRVSTDTQYF.

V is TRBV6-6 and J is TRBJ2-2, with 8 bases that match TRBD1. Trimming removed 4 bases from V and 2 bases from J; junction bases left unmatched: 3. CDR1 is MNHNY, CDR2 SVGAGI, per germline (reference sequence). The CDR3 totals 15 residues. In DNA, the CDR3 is TGTGCCAGCAGTTCCGACAGGGGCAACACCGGGGAGCTGTTTTTT. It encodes CASSSDRGNTGELFF.

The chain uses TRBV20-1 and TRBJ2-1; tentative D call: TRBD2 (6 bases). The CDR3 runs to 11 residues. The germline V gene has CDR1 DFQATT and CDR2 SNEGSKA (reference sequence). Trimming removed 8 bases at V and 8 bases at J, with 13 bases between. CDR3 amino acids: CSLTGSYEQFF. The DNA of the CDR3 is TGCAGTCTTACCGGGAGTTATGAGCAGTTCTTC.

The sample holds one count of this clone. The CDR3 DNA is TGTGCCAGCAGCTTGACTAAGAGCGGGGGCCCGTACAATGAGCAGTTCTTC. Its translation is CASSLTKSGGPYNEQFF. This chain joins TRBV5-8 and TRBJ2-1; 8 bases align to TRBD2. Germline V gene sequence: CDR1 SGHTS, CDR2 YDEGEE. V lost 1 base, J lost 4 bases, and 10 bases stayed unmatched. The CDR3 spans 17 residues.

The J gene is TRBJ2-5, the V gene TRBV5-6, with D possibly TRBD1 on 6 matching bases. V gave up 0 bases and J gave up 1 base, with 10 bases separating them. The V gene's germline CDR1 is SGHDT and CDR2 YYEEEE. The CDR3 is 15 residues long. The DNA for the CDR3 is TGTGCCAGCAGCTTGGTGGACAGAGGCCAAGAGACCCAGTACTTC. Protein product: CASSLVDRGQETQYF.

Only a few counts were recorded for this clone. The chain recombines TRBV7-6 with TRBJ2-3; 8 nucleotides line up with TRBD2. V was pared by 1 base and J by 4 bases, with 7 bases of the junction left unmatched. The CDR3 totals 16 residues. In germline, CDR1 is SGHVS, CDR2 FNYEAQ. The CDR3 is CASSLVVAGHSDTQYF. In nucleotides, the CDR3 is TGTGCCAGCAGCTTAGTGGTAGCGGGACATTCAGATACGCAGTATTTT.

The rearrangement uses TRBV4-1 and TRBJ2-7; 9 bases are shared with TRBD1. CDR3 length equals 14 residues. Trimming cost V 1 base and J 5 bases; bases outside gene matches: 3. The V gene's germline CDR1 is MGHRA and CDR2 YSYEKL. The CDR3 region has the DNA TGCGCCAGCAGCCAAGGGACAGGGGAGGACGAGCAGTACTTC. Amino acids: CASSQGTGEDEQYF.